A selection of T cell receptor beta chains follows, all from one sample in a study of blood T cell repertoires in COVID-19. Sequencing used immunoSEQ multiplex PCR; TCRdb keeps in-frame clones, though not all of them. Of around 200,000 clones listed, just over 85% were seen once; the top ten hold 5.9%. The specimen sequenced was peripheral blood. These receptors were obtained from a man aged 80 or over with acute or convalescent COVID-19. CDR3s include the opening cysteine and the closing phenylalanine or tryptophan. A D gene is named only where the DNA matches it firmly. Expanded clones are given a class, and other clones once, few, many or no size at all.

J | V | size | D | DNA | CDR3
TRBJ1-1 | TRBV18 | - | - | TGTGCCAGCTCGCGGACAGAGAACACTGAAGCTTTCTTT | CASSRTENTEAFF
TRBJ2-3 | TRBV6-2/TRBV6-3 | - | TRBD2 | TGTGCCAGCAGTTGGCTAGCGGGCACAGATACGCAGTATTTT | CASSWLAGTDTQYF
TRBJ1-5 | TRBV30 | - | TRBD1 | TGTGCCTGGAGTTGGGACAGGGACCAGCCCCAGCATTTT | CAWSWDRDQPQHF
TRBJ2-2 | TRBV7-2 | - | - | TGTGCCCAGGGGGCTAGCGGGAACACCGGGGAGCTGTTTTTT | CAQGASGNTGELFF
TRBJ1-2 | TRBV4-1 | - | - | TGCGCCAGCAGCCAAGGACAGAGTAACTATGGCTACACCTTC | CASSQGQSNYGYTF
TRBJ1-6 | TRBV12-3/TRBV12-4 | - | - | TGTGCCAGCAGTTTAACAGGTCCGTCACCCCTCCACTTT | CASSLTGPSPLHF
TRBJ1-2 | TRBV5-1 | - | TRBD1 | TGCGCCAGCAGCCAGGTCGGACAGGGCCCTATTGGCTACACCTTC | CASSQVGQGPIGYTF
TRBJ2-5 | TRBV5-1 | - | TRBD1 | TGCGCCAGCAGCTTACCCGGGACAGCAGAGACCCAGTACTTC | CASSLPGTAETQYF
TRBJ1-2 | TRBV5-5 | - | - | TGTGCCAGCAGCTACCAACAAACAGGGTATGGCTACACCTTC | CASSYQQTGYGYTF
TRBJ2-1 | TRBV18 | few | - | TGTGCCAGCTCACCCACCTACGGCAATGAGCAGTTCTTC | CASSPTYGNEQFF
TRBJ1-3 | TRBV27 | - | - | TGTGCCAGCAGTTCCGGGGGCACCATATATTTT | CASSSGGTIYF
TRBJ1-1 | TRBV6-5 | - | - | TGTGCCAGCAGTTCCGACACTGAAGCTTTCTTT | CASSSDTEAFF
TRBJ2-3 | TRBV2 | - | TRBD2 | TGTGCCAGCAACCGGGGGGGAGATACGCAGTATTTT | CASNRGGDTQYF